Below, 10 T cell receptor beta chains from the same sample are listed, as sequenced in a study of T cell repertoires in cytomegalovirus infection. What these receptors recognize is not known. MiXCR was run by TCRdb on the reads, yielding one entry per CDR3 protein. The data show hundreds of thousands of distinct CDR3 sequences, 30% to 40% seen once. This specimen consisted of cultured PBMCs, obtained from culture after CMV antigen stimulation. These receptors originate from a human donor in good health (CMV status not recorded). Some clones in this sample may be carry-over from other donors' samples.

The chain links TRBV20-1 to TRBJ2-4, with D unclear. Germline V gene data show CDR1 as DFQATT and CDR2 as SNEGSKA (reference sequence). The CDR3 runs 15 residues. Trimming took 5 bases from V and 2 from J, leaving 16 bases between them. CDR3 residues: CSAPNEAVTKNIQYF. In DNA, the CDR3 is TGCAGTGCTCCTAACGAGGCGGTAACCAAAAACATTCAGTACTTC.

The V gene is TRBV29-1, the J gene TRBJ2-1; the match to TRBD2 covers 8 bases. The CDR3 consists of 15 residues. Germline V CDR1 and CDR2: SQVTM, ANQGSEA. V trimming: 6 bases; J trimming: 3 bases; junction bases outside the gene matches: 10. As DNA, the CDR3 is TGCAGCGTCCCCCGCGGGAGGTTTGGCTACAATGAGCAGTTCTTC. Translation gives CSVPRGRFGYNEQFF.

This clonotype has a handful of counts. The chain employs TRBV27 and TRBJ2-7; D is possibly TRBD1 or TRBD2 (5 bases each). The CDR3 runs to 15 residues. The germline gives CDR1 MNHEY, CDR2 SMNVEV (reference sequence). Between the trimmed V and J ends, which lost 6 bases and 0 bases, there was a span of 15 bases. The CDR3 protein is CASSTLRDASYEQYF. The DNA for the CDR3 is TGTGCCAGCAGCACCCTCAGGGACGCCTCCTACGAGCAGTACTTC.

The V and J genes are TRBV20-1 and TRBJ1-1; D ambiguous. Trimming shortened V by 6 bases and J by 0 bases, and 11 bases separated the two germline ends. The length of the CDR3 is 13 residues. Germline V CDR1 and CDR2: DFQATT, SNEGSKA (reference sequence). CDR3 nucleotides: TGCAGTGCAACAGACGGTATGAACACTGAAGCTTTCTTT. It codes for CSATDGMNTEAFF.

This clonotype showed up many times. The chain has TRBV12-3 or TRBV12-4 and TRBJ1-5, with 7 nucleotides matching TRBD1. After removal of 5 bases from V and 4 bases from J, the junction contained 5 bases not matched to a gene. The CDR3 length is 14 residues. DNA for the CDR3: TGTGCCAGCAGTCGGGGACAGCAAAATCAGCCCCAGCATTTT. Its translation: CASSRGQQNQPQHF.

The genes are TRBV4-3 and TRBJ1-1; D gene uncertain. Trimming took 1 base from V and 1 from J, leaving 13 bases between them. The CDR3 covers 16 residues. Germline V gives CDR1 LGHNA, CDR2 YSLEER. This chain's CDR3 is CASSQAPYEGNTEAFF. In DNA, the CDR3 is TGCGCCAGCAGCCAAGCGCCTTACGAAGGGAACACTGAAGCTTTCTTT.

This chain joins TRBV11-2 and TRBJ1-4; the D is unclear. The CDR3 runs 14 residues. V was shortened by 1 base and J by 8 bases, with 11 bases between the two germline ends. Germline V gene lookup returns CDR1 SGHAT and CDR2 FQNNGV. In DNA form, the CDR3 reads TGTGCCAGCAGCTTAGTTCCGGGAACCGAAAAACTGTTTTTT. This encodes CASSLVPGTEKLFF.

This clonotype was seen only a few times. The rearrangement joins TRBV25-1 to TRBJ2-3, with D possibly being TRBD2 (5 bases). Germline lookup yields CDR1 MGHDK and CDR2 SYGVNS. V was clipped by 1 base and J by 6 bases, with 14 bases between them. The CDR3 totals 15 residues. The CDR3 reads CASSESPGSEDTQYF. In DNA, the CDR3 is TGTGCCAGCAGTGAATCACCGGGATCTGAGGATACGCAGTATTTT.

The chain employs TRBV6-2 or TRBV6-3 and TRBJ1-2; D gene uncertain. The V gene lost 6 bases and the J gene lost 4 bases, with 12 bases spanning the gap. This CDR3 region has 13 residues. Germline V gene sequence: CDR1 MNHEY, CDR2 SVGEGT. The CDR3 sequence: CASSSAGIYGYTF. The CDR3 coding sequence is TGTGCCAGCAGCTCGGCAGGTATCTATGGCTACACCTTC.

The chain carries TRBV6-1 and TRBJ1-2, with no clear D. This CDR3 is built from 13 residues. V was cut by 5 bases and J by 4 bases, with 11 bases left in between. The germline gives CDR1 MNHNS, CDR2 SASEGT. As DNA, the CDR3 is TGTGCCAGCAGTAACGCCGGGAGCTATGGCTACACCTTC. It translates to CASSNAGSYGYTF.